Listed below are T cell receptor beta chains from one sample, sequenced in a study of cytomegalovirus exposure and HLA in healthy donors. The method was immunoSEQ multiplex PCR; TCRdb's version includes in-frame clones alone and lacks a portion of them. The sample includes more than 100,000 clones, more than 55% seen only once; the top ten take approximately 1.4%. Sequenced: PBMCs. These receptors all stem from a man aged 18 to 30 in good health and CMV-seronegative. CDR3s include the opening cysteine and the closing phenylalanine or tryptophan. Fields, in order: J gene, D gene, V gene, clone size, CDR3 DNA, CDR3 protein. D genes are given only for firm matches. Not all rows give a size; the values are once, few, many and, for expanded clones, a class.

TRBJ2-3	TRBD2	TRBV29-1	NA	TGCAGCGTTGAAGATTTCCGGGGGGGCCCAGATACGCAGTATTTT	CSVEDFRGGPDTQYF
TRBJ2-7	TRBD2	TRBV6-5	NA	TGTGCCAGCAGTTCGCTAGCGGGAGCAAGCGAGCAGTACTTC	CASSSLAGASEQYF
TRBJ1-4	TRBD1	TRBV25-1	NA	TGTGCCAGCAGTGACCGGGACAGGGGGATTACTAATGAAAAACTGTTTTTT	CASSDRDRGITNEKLFF
TRBJ2-1	TRBD2	TRBV10-3	NA	TGTGCCAGTGCGGGACTAGGACTATCGGGTGAGCAGTTCTTC	CASAGLGLSGEQFF
TRBJ2-5	TRBD2	TRBV27	NA	TGTGCCACCACGGGAGGAGAGACCCAGTACTTC	CATTGGETQYF
TRBJ2-3	TRBD1	TRBV7-2	NA	TGTGCCAGCAGCTGGACAGGGGTTTCGACGCAGTATTTT	CASSWTGVSTQYF
TRBJ1-2	NA	TRBV10-3	NA	TGTGCCATCAGAACGGGACACCCTGGCGGTGGCTACACCTTC	CAIRTGHPGGGYTF
TRBJ1-2	TRBD1	TRBV5-4	NA	TGTGCCAGCAGCCTGGACAGGGGGTCCTATGGCTACACCTTC	CASSLDRGSYGYTF
TRBJ1-2	NA	TRBV30	NA	TGTGCCTGGAGGGAGGACTATGGCTACCCCTTC	CAWREDYGYPF
TRBJ1-4	TRBD1	TRBV2	NA	TGTGCCAGCAGGGGAACCGGGACAGGGGAGGTAAAACTGTTTTTT	CASRGTGTGEVKLFF
TRBJ1-1	TRBD1	TRBV7-3	NA	TGTGCCAGCAGCTTAAATCGGGGACAGGGGGAAGCTTTCTTT	CASSLNRGQGEAFF
TRBJ1-4	NA	TRBV4-1	NA	TGCGCCAGCAGCCAAGCAGGAAGGGGAGGTGAAAAACTGTTTTTT	CASSQAGRGGEKLFF
TRBJ1-2	NA	TRBV19	NA	TGTGCCAGTAGGATACAGGGCAACTACTATGGCTACACCTTC	CASRIQGNYYGYTF
TRBJ2-7	NA	TRBV28	NA	TGTGCCAGCAGTTTTAGCCGGGTATCCTACGAGCAGTACTTC	CASSFSRVSYEQYF
TRBJ1-5	NA	TRBV9	NA	TGTGCCAGCAGCGTAGGGGCCCTCAATCAGCCCCAGCATTTT	CASSVGALNQPQHF
TRBJ2-5	NA	TRBV18	NA	TGTGCCAGCTCACCATGGGGCCGCCAAGAGACCCAGTACTTC	CASSPWGRQETQYF
TRBJ2-5	NA	TRBV27	few	TGTGCCAGCAGTTTATCCTGGACAGGGAGGGCCCAGTACTTC	CASSLSWTGRAQYF
TRBJ2-5	TRBD2	TRBV7-9	NA	TGTGCCAGCAGCTCCGGACTAGCGGGAGGTCCGACCCAGTACTTC	CASSSGLAGGPTQYF
TRBJ2-5	TRBD1	TRBV2	few	TGTGCCAGCAGTCAAGAGGACAGGGAATCGGAGACCCAGTACTTC	CASSQEDRESETQYF
TRBJ1-2	NA	TRBV28	NA	TGTGCCAGCAGTTTAGGGGGGGACCGTTATGGCTACACCTTC	CASSLGGDRYGYTF
TRBJ2-7	TRBD1	TRBV23-1	NA	TGCGCCAGCAGTCTTTCCCCCGGGACAGGCTCCTACGAGCAGTACTTC	CASSLSPGTGSYEQYF
TRBJ1-6	NA	TRBV5-4	NA	TGTGCCAGCAGCTCGCAAGAGACAGGTACAGCTCGCCTCCACTTT	CASSSQETGTARLHF
TRBJ2-5	NA	TRBV18	NA	TGTGCCAGCTCACCACTTGGCAGGGTCCGGTCAGAGACCCAGTACTTC	CASSPLGRVRSETQYF
TRBJ1-1	NA	TRBV30	NA	TGTGCCTGGAGCAGATCGGGGGTGAACACTGAAGCTTTCTTT	CAWSRSGVNTEAFF
TRBJ1-4	NA	TRBV5-1	NA	TGCGCCAGCATCCGAGGTTCGCCGGGGGGTGAAAAACTGTTTTTT	CASIRGSPGGEKLFF
TRBJ1-5	NA	TRBV19	once	TGTGCCAGCCGAGGGGGTTTGGCGAATCAGCCCCAGCATTTT	CASRGGLANQPQHF
TRBJ2-1	TRBD2	TRBV6-5	few	TGTGCCAGCAGTTACGGACTAGCGGAGTACAATGAGCAGTTCTTC	CASSYGLAEYNEQFF
TRBJ2-1	NA	TRBV7-9	few	TGTGCCAGCAGCCGGGACTCTCAGTTCTTC	CASSRDSQFF
TRBJ1-2	TRBD1	TRBV5-6	NA	TGTGCCAGCAGCCCTCTCGGACAGGGGGCTGTCGAAGGCTACACCTTC	CASSPLGQGAVEGYTF
TRBJ1-4	NA	TRBV7-9	NA	TGTGCCAGCCGCGTCGAGGGTCGCGAAAAACTGTTTTTT	CASRVEGREKLFF
TRBJ2-1	TRBD2	TRBV6-6	NA	TGTGCCAGCAGCCTGACTCTAGCGGGAGGGAAGAATGAGCAGTTCTTC	CASSLTLAGGKNEQFF
TRBJ2-7	NA	TRBV19	NA	TGTGCCAGTAGTAGCAGGACCTACGAGCAGTACTTC	CASSSRTYEQYF
TRBJ1-4	NA	TRBV27	few	TGTGCCAGCAGTTTGTGGCCGCAAACTAATGAAAAACTGTTTTTT	CASSLWPQTNEKLFF
TRBJ1-1	NA	TRBV5-1	NA	TGCGCCAGCAGTTCCACCCAACTTAGGAACACTGAAGCTTTCTTT	CASSSTQLRNTEAFF
TRBJ2-1	NA	TRBV25-1	NA	TGTGCCAGCAGAACGGGGTTTGAGCAGTTCTTC	CASRTGFEQFF
TRBJ1-1	TRBD1	TRBV19	few	TGTGCCAGTAGTTTTGACAGGGGCACTGAAGCTTTCTTT	CASSFDRGTEAFF
TRBJ1-2	NA	TRBV4-1	NA	TGCGCCAGCAGCCAGGAAGACGGAGTAGCTAACTATGGCTACACCTTC	CASSQEDGVANYGYTF
TRBJ1-2	NA	TRBV28	NA	TGTGCCAGCAGCGGGGGGGCGGGGTATGGCTACACCTTC	CASSGGAGYGYTF
TRBJ2-7	NA	TRBV6-1	few	TGTGCCAGCAGATTGGTCGGCGAGCAGTACTTC	CASRLVGEQYF
TRBJ2-5	TRBD2	TRBV19	NA	TGTGCCAGTAGTATAGGAGGAGCGGGAGTTGGAGAGACCCAGTACTTC	CASSIGGAGVGETQYF
TRBJ2-7	NA	TRBV9	NA	TGTGCCAGCAGCCCAGAACCTAGCGTCGCCGCCAGAGAGCAGTACTTC	CASSPEPSVAAREQYF
TRBJ1-5	NA	TRBV23-1	NA	TGCGCCAGCAGTCCTCCTGATCAGCCCCAGCATTTT	CASSPPDQPQHF
TRBJ2-7	TRBD2	TRBV5-1	once	TGCGCCAGCAGCTTCGGGGGAGGGCCTGACGAGCAGTACTTC	CASSFGGGPDEQYF
TRBJ1-1	NA	TRBV11-3	NA	TGTGCCAGCAGCTTAGATGTGGGGCAGGGTGGGACTGAAGCTTTCTTT	CASSLDVGQGGTEAFF
TRBJ2-2	NA	TRBV4-1	NA	TGCGCCAGCAGCCAAATCCCGGGACTCCCAAGGAGCCTGTTTTTT	CASSQIPGLPRSLFF
TRBJ2-7	TRBD2	TRBV5-4	NA	TGTGCCAGCAGCAGCGGGACGCCGATCTCCTACGAGCAGTACTTC	CASSSGTPISYEQYF
TRBJ1-1	NA	TRBV10-3	NA	TGTGCCATCAGTGAGAGGGGCAACACTGAAGCTTTCTTT	CAISERGNTEAFF
TRBJ2-1	TRBD1	TRBV7-2	NA	TGTGCCAGCAGCTTACGGACAGGCAGTGAGGGGCAGTTCTTC	CASSLRTGSEGQFF
TRBJ2-2	TRBD2	TRBV27	few	TGTGCCAGCAGTTTATTGTTAGCGGGGAACACCGGGGAGCTGTTTTTT	CASSLLLAGNTGELFF
TRBJ2-7	TRBD2	TRBV5-1	NA	TGCGCCAGCAGCTCGGGACTAGCGGACTACGAGCAGTACTTC	CASSSGLADYEQYF
TRBJ1-2	TRBD1	TRBV27	NA	TGTGCCAGCAGGACTGACAGGGGACGCTATGGCTACACCTTC	CASRTDRGRYGYTF
TRBJ1-4	NA	TRBV19	NA	TGTGCCAGTAGTATAGGCGGGACCTCTAATGAAAAACTGTTTTTT	CASSIGGTSNEKLFF
TRBJ2-7	TRBD2	TRBV25-1	NA	TGTGCCAGCAAACAAGCGGGAGCGGGGCGCGAGCAGTACTTC	CASKQAGAGREQYF
TRBJ2-5	NA	TRBV18	few	TGTGCCAGCTCACCACTCGCCGGACAGCAAGAGACCCAGTACTTC	CASSPLAGQQETQYF
TRBJ2-1	NA	TRBV5-1	NA	TGCGCCAGCAGCGGTCAGGGCTCCTACAATGAGCAGTTCTTC	CASSGQGSYNEQFF
TRBJ1-4	TRBD1	TRBV6-5	NA	TGTGCCAGCAGTTACAGGGGACAGGGGGGTCATGAAAAACTGTTTTTT	CASSYRGQGGHEKLFF
TRBJ1-5	NA	TRBV30	NA	TGTGCCTGGAATTGGGACATTAATCAGCCCCAGCATTTT	CAWNWDINQPQHF